These 13 T cell receptor beta chains originate from one sample sequenced in a study of cytomegalovirus exposure and HLA in healthy donors. 60 Vbeta and 13 Jbeta primers were used in PCR. Repertoires were generated with immunoSEQ multiplex PCR, while TCRdb's copy carries only in-frame clones and drops some. The sample table includes 70,000 or so clones. Sequencing input: PBMCs. The receptors come from a middle-aged man in good health and CMV-seronegative.

The chain is built from TRBV28 and TRBJ2-7, with 13 bases lining up with TRBD2. Germline lookup yields CDR1 MDHEN and CDR2 SYDVKM. The CDR3 length is 16 residues. V lost 4 bases and J lost 1; bases outside the gene matches: 4. The CDR3 DNA follows: TGTGCCAGCAGTTCACTGGGACTAGCGGGGTCCTACGAGCAGTACTTC. It codes for CASSSLGLAGSYEQYF.

The V call is TRBV7-9, the J call TRBJ1-2; D remains unclear. V lost 5 bases and J lost 0, with 13 bases in between. This CDR3 spans 15 amino acids. CDR1 and CDR2 from the germline V gene are SEHNR and FQNEAQ (reference sequence). CDR3 coding DNA: TGTGCCAGCAGCGCAGGCGGGAATTCTAACTATGGCTACACCTTC. Its protein product is CASSAGGNSNYGYTF.

V gene TRBV11-2 combines with J gene TRBJ2-3; TRBD2 agrees at 11 bases. Germline V gene lookup returns CDR1 SGHAT and CDR2 FQNNGV. The CDR3 consists of 16 residues. With 5 bases clipped from V and 2 bases from J, the junction kept 6 bases outside the gene matches. CDR3 nucleotide sequence: TGTGCCAGCAGCCTAGCGGGGGGTCCGACCACAGATACGCAGTATTTT. It is translated as CASSLAGGPTTDTQYF.

The chain couples TRBV19 to TRBJ2-1, with TRBD1 matching over 7 bases. Trimming removed 5 bases from V and 7 bases from J; junction bases left unmatched: 8. The CDR3 covers 14 residues. Germline lookup yields CDR1 LNHDA and CDR2 SQIVND (reference sequence). CDR3 nucleotides: TGTGCCAGTAGTCCCCAGGGGGTTTGGAATGAGCAGTTCTTC. It is translated as CASSPQGVWNEQFF.

The V gene is TRBV19, the J gene TRBJ1-5; no definite D call. The CDR3 has 14 residues. Germline V gene data show CDR1 as LNHDA and CDR2 as SQIVND (reference sequence). Trimming cost V 5 bases and J 1 base, with 9 bases left between them. Written as DNA, the CDR3 is TGTGCCAGTAGTTCCCCCGGGAGCAATCAGCCCCAGCATTTT. Translated: CASSSPGSNQPQHF.

The chain links TRBV19 to TRBJ2-1, with D possibly TRBD2 on 7 matching bases. V lost 10 bases and J 3 bases, leaving 16 bases between the germline ends. Germline loops: CDR1 LNHDA, CDR2 SQIVND (reference sequence). CDR3 size: 14 residues. CDR3 region: CATGGTSDYNEQFF. The CDR3, as DNA: TGTGCCACCGGGGGGACAAGCGACTACAATGAGCAGTTCTTC.

This chain uses TRBV25-1 with TRBJ2-7, with D tentatively TRBD2 (6 bases). CDR3 size: 14 residues. Germline CDR1 and CDR2: MGHDK and SYGVNS. V lost 2 bases and J 3 bases, leaving 11 bases between the germline ends. The CDR3 DNA reads as TGTGCCAGCAGTGAAGCGGGGAGTTACTACGAGCAGTACTTC. This gives the protein CASSEAGSYYEQYF.

The chain links TRBV30 to TRBJ1-5; D gene ambiguous. Germline CDR1 and CDR2: GTSNPN and SVGIG (reference sequence). The CDR3 has 13 amino acids. The germline V and J ends were trimmed by 3 bases and 7 bases, with 13 bases remaining between them. The CDR3 bases are TGTGCCTGGAGGGGCGCGACGGGACAGCCCCAGCATTTT. As protein: CAWRGATGQPQHF.

The chain joins TRBV11-2 to TRBJ1-6, with TRBD1 matching 8 bases. Germline V lookup: CDR1 SGHAT, CDR2 FQNNGV. The junction had 7 bases not matched to a gene; V was cut back by 5 bases and J by 7 bases. CDR3 length: 15 residues. CDR3 amino acids: CASSLHGQGNSPLHF. DNA of the CDR3: TGTGCCAGCAGCCTACACGGACAGGGAAATTCACCCCTCCACTTT.

As DNA, the CDR3 is TGTGCCAGCAGCGTTGCGGACACCATATATTTT. Amino acid sequence: CASSVADTIYF. This chain joins TRBV9 and TRBJ1-3; D gene uncertain. The ends were cut back, 2 bases at V and 8 bases at J, with 5 bases in the middle. This CDR3 region has 11 residues. CDR1 SGDLS and CDR2 YYNGEE come from the germline V gene.

J is TRBJ2-7 and V is TRBV2; the match to TRBD1 covers 8 bases. The CDR3 contains 16 residues. CDR1 is SNHLY, CDR2 FYNNEI, per germline. V gave up 0 bases and J gave up 2 bases; unmatched junction bases: 6. In DNA form, the CDR3 reads TGTGCCAGCAGTGAAGCATCCAGGGGGCGACCCTACGAGCAGTACTTC. Its protein product is CASSEASRGRPYEQYF. The whole variable domain, remainder taken from reference TRBV2 and TRBJ2-7, is EPEVTQTPSHQVTQMGQEVILRCVPISNHLYFYWYRQILGQKVEFLVSFYNNEISEKSEIFDDQFSVERPDGSNFTLKIRSTKLEDSAMYFCASSEASRGRPYEQYFGPGTRLTVT.

The rearrangement links TRBV28 to TRBJ2-7, with unresolved D. The CDR3 is made up of 15 amino acids. CDR1 MDHEN and CDR2 SYDVKM come from the germline V gene. Trimming cost V 5 bases and J 0 bases, with 14 bases left between them. The CDR3 DNA reads as TGTGCCAGCAGTACGCCACAGTTGTACTCCTACGAGCAGTACTTC. This sequence encodes CASSTPQLYSYEQYF. Variable domain in full (rest from reference TRBV28 and TRBJ2-7): DVKVTQSSRYLVKRTGEKVFLECVQDMDHENMFWYRQDPGLGLRLIYFSYDVKMKEKGDIPEGYSVSREKKERFSLILESASTNQTSMYLCASSTPQLYSYEQYFGPGTRLTVT.

The V gene is TRBV18, the J gene TRBJ2-1; 9 bases line up with TRBD1. Looked up from germline, CDR1 is KGHSH and CDR2 is LQKENI. V lost 9 bases, J lost 1 base, and 7 bases stayed unmatched. This CDR3 has 15 residues. Here the CDR3 reads CASLLDRGSYNEQFF. CDR3 coding DNA: TGTGCCAGTCTACTTGACAGGGGGTCCTACAATGAGCAGTTCTTC.